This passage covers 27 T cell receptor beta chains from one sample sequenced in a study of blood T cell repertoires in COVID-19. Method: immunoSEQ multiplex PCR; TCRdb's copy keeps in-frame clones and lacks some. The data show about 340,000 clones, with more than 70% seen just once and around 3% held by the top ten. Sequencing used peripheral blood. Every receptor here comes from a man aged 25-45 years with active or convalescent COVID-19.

The DNA for the CDR3 is TGTGCCAGCAGCTTAGCGCAGGAAGAGACCCAGTACTTC. Amino acids: CASSLAQEETQYF. The chain has TRBV7-9 and TRBJ2-5; D is undetermined. Germline CDR1 SEHNR, CDR2 FQNEAQ (reference sequence). V was pared by 0 bases and J by 3 bases, with 5 bases between. This CDR3 is built from 13 residues.

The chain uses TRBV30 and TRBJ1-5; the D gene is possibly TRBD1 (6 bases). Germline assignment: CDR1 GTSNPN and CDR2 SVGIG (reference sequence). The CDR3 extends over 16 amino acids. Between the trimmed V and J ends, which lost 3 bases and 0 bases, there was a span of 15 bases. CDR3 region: CAWSPGQIYSNQPQHF. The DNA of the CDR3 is TGTGCCTGGAGCCCCGGACAGATTTATAGCAATCAGCCCCAGCATTTT.

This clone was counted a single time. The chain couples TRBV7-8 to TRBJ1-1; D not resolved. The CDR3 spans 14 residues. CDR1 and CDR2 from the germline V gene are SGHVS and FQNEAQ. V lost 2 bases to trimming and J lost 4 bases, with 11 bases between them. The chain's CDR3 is CASSLYQVSTEAFF. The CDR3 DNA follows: TGTGCCAGCAGCTTATACCAGGTGTCCACTGAAGCTTTCTTT.

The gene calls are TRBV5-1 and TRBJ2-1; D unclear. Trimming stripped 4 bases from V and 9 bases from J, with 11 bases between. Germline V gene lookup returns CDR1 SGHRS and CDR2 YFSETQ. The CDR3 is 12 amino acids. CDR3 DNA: TGCGCCAGCAGCGTAGACTCGGGTGAGCAGTTCTTC. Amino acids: CASSVDSGEQFF.

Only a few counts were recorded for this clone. The CDR3, as DNA: TGTGCCTTCTCGGGGGGCCAGGAGACCCAGTACTTC. This translates into CAFSGGQETQYF. The chain has TRBV5-4 and TRBJ2-5, with D perhaps matching TRBD2 (7 bases). The CDR3 covers 12 residues. The V gene's germline CDR1 is SGHNT and CDR2 YYREEE (reference sequence). Trimming removed 10 bases at V and 5 bases at J, with 15 bases between.

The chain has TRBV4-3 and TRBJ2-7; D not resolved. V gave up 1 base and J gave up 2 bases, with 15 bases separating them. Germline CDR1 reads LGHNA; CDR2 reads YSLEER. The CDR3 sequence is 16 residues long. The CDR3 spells CASSQAVGALAYEQYF. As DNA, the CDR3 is TGCGCCAGCAGCCAAGCGGTCGGAGCGTTAGCCTACGAGCAGTACTTC.

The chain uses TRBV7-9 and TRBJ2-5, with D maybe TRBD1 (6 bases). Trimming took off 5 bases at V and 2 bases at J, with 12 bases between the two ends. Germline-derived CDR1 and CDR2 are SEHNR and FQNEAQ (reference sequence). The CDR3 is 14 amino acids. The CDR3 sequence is CASSITGLQETQYF. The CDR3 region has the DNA TGTGCCAGCAGCATTACAGGGTTACAAGAGACCCAGTACTTC.

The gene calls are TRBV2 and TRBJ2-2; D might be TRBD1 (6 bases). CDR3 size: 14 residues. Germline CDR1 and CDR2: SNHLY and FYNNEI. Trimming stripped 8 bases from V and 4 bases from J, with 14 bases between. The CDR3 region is CASVGARATGELFF. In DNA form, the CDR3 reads TGTGCCAGCGTGGGGGCACGGGCCACCGGGGAGCTGTTTTTT.

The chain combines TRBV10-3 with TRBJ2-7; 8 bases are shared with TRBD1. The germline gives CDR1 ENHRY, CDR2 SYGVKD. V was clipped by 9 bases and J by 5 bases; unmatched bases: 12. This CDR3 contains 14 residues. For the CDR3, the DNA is TGTGCCATTAGACCAGGGGGCGATGTCGACGAGCAGTACTTC. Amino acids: CAIRPGGDVDEQYF.

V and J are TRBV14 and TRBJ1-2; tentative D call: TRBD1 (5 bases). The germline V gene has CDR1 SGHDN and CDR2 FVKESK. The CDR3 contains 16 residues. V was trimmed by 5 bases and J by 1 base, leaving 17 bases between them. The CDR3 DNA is TGTGCCAGCAGCTCCCGTCGCGCAGGGAATAACTATGGCTACACCTTC. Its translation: CASSSRRAGNNYGYTF.

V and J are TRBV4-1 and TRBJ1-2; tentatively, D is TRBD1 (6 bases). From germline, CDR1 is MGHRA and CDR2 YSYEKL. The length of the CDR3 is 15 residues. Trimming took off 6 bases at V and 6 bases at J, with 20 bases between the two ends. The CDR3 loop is CASRTTGGQRNGYTF. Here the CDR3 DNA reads TGCGCCAGCAGGACAACGGGGGGGCAGCGAAATGGCTACACCTTC.

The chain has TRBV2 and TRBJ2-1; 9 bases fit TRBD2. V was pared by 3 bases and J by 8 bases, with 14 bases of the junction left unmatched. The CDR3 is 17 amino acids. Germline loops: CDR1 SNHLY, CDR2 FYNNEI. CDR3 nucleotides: TGTGCCAGCAGTGACTTTGAGCGGGGGGCCCCCTTCGATGAGCAGTTCTTC. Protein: CASSDFERGAPFDEQFF.

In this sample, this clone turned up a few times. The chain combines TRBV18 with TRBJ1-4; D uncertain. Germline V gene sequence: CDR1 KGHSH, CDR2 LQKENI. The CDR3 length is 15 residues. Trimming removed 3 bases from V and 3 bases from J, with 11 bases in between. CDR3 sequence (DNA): TGTGCCAGCTCACCTCGAGGGATGCCTAATGAAAAACTGTTTTTT. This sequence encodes CASSPRGMPNEKLFF.

This CDR3 reads CASSRGGPPYEQYF. The DNA of the CDR3 is TGCGCCAGCAGCCGGGGAGGTCCCCCCTACGAGCAGTACTTC. The genes are TRBV4-3 and TRBJ2-7, with D possibly being TRBD2 (6 bases). The V gene's germline CDR1 is LGHNA and CDR2 YSLEER. Trimming took off 4 bases at V and 2 bases at J, with 12 bases between the two ends. The CDR3 loop spans 14 amino acids.

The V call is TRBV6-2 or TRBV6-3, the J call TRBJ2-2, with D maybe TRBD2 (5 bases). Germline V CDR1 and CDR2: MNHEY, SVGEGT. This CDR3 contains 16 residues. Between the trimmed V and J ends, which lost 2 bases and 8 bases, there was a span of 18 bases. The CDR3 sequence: CASSYRGYLPGGELFF. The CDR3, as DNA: TGTGCCAGCAGTTACAGAGGGTACCTGCCGGGAGGGGAGCTGTTTTTT.

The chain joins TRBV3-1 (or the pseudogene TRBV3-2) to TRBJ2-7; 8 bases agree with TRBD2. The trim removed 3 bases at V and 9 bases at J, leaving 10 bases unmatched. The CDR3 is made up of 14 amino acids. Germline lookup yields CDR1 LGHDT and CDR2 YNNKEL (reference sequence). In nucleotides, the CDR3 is TGTGCCAGCAGCCAGTCCAGCGGGAGTCAAGGGCAGTACTTC. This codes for CASSQSSGSQGQYF.

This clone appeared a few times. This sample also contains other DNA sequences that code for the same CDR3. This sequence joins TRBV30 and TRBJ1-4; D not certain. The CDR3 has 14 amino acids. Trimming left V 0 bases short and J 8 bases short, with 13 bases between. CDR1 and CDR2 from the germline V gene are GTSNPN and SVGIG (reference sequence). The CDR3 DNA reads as TGTGCCTGGAGTGTACCCGGGGTGGGGGAAAAACTGTTTTTT. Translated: CAWSVPGVGEKLFF.

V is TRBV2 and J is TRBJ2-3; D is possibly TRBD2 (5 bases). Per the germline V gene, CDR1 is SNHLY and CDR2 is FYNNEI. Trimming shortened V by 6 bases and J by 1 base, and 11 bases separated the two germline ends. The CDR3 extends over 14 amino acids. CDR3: CASRGMRGTDTQYF. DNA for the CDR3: TGTGCCAGCAGAGGGATGAGGGGCACAGATACGCAGTATTTT.

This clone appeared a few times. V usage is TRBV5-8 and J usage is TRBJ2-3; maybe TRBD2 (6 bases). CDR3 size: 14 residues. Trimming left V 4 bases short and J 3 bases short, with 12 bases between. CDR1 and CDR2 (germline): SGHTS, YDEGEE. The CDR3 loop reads CASSLGSGTDTQYF. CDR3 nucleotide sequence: TGTGCCAGCAGCCTGGGGAGCGGGACAGATACGCAGTATTTT.

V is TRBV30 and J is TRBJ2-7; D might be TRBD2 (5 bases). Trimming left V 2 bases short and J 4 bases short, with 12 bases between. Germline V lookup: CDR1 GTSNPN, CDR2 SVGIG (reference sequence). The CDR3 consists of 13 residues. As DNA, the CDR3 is TGTGCCTGGAGTCTTACTAGAAATTACGAGCAGTACTTC. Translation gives CAWSLTRNYEQYF. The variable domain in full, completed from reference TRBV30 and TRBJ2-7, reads SQTIHQWPATLVQPVGSPLSLECTVEGTSNPNLYWYRQAAGRGLQLLFYSVGIGQISSEVPQNLSASRPQDRQFILSSKKLLLSDSGFYLCAWSLTRNYEQYFGPGTRLTVT.

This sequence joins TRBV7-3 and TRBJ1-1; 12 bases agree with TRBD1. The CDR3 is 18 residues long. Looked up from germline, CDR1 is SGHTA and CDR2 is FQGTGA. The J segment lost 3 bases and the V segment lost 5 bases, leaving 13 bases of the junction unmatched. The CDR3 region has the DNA TGTGCCAGCAGCCCCTCACCCCGGGACAGGGGGCCTGACACTGAAGCTTTCTTT. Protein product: CASSPSPRDRGPDTEAFF. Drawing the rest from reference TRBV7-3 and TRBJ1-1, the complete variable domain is GAGVSQTPSNKVTEKGKYVELRCDPISGHTALYWYRQSLGQGPEFLIYFQGTGAADDSGLPNDRFFAVRPEGSVSTLKIQRTERGDSAVYLCASSPSPRDRGPDTEAFFGQGTRLTVV.

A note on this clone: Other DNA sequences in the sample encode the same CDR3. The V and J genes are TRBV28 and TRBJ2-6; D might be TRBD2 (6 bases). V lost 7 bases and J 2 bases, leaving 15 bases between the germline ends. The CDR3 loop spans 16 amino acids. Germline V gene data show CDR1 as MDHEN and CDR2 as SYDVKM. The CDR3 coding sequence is TGTGCCAGCACATCCGCAGGGACTGCTGGGGCCAACGTCCTGACTTTC. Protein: CASTSAGTAGANVLTF.

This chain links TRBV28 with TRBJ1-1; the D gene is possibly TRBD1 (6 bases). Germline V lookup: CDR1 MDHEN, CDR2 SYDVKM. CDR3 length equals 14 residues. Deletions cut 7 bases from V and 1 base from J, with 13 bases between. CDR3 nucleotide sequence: TGTGCCAGCATCGGAGGGGGGGCGAACACTGAAGCTTTCTTT. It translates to CASIGGGANTEAFF. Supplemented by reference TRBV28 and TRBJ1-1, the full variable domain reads DVKVTQSSRYLVKRTGEKVFLECVQDMDHENMFWYRQDPGLGLRLIYFSYDVKMKEKGDIPEGYSVSREKKERFSLILESASTNQTSMYLCASIGGGANTEAFFGQGTRLTVV.

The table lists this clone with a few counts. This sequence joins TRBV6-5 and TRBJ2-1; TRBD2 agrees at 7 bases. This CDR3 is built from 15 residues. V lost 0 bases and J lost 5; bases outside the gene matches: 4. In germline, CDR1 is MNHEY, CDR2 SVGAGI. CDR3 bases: TGTGCCAGCAGTTACTCAGCGGGAATAAACAATGAGCAGTTCTTC. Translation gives CASSYSAGINNEQFF.

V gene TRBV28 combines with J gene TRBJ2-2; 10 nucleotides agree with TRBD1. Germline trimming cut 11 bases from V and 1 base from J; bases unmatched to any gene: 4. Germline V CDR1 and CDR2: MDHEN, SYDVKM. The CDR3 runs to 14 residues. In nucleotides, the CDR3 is TGTGCCGGACAGGGGGGAGGGAACACCGGGGAGCTGTTTTTT. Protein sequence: CAGQGGGNTGELFF.

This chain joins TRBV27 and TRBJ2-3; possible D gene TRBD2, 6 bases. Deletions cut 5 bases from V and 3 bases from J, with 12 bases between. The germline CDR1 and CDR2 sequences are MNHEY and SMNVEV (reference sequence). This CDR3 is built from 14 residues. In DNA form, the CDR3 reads TGTGCCAGCAGTATCCGGGAGAGAACAGATACGCAGTATTTT. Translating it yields CASSIRERTDTQYF.

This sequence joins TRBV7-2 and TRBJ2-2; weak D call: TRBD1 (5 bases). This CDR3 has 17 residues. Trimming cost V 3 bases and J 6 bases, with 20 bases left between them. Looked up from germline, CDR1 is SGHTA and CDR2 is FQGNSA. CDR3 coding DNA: TGTGCCAGCAGCTTCCCCTCGGACATATGGGAATCCGGGGAGCTGTTTTTT. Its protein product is CASSFPSDIWESGELFF.